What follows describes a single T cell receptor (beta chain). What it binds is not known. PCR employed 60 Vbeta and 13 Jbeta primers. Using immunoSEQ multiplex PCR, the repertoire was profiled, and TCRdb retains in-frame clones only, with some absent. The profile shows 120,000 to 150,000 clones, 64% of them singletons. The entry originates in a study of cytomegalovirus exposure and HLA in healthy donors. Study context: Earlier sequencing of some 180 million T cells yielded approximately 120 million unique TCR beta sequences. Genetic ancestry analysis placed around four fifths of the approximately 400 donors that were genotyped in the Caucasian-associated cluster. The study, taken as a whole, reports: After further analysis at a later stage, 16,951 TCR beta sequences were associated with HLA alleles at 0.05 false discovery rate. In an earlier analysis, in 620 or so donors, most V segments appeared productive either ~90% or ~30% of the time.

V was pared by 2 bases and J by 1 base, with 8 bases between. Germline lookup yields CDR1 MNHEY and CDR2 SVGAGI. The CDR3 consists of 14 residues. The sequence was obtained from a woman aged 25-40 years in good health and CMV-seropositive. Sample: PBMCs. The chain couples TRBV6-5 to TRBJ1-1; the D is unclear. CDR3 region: CASSYGRRNTEAFF. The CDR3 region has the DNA TGTGCCAGCAGTTACGGCAGGCGGAACACTGAAGCTTTCTTT.